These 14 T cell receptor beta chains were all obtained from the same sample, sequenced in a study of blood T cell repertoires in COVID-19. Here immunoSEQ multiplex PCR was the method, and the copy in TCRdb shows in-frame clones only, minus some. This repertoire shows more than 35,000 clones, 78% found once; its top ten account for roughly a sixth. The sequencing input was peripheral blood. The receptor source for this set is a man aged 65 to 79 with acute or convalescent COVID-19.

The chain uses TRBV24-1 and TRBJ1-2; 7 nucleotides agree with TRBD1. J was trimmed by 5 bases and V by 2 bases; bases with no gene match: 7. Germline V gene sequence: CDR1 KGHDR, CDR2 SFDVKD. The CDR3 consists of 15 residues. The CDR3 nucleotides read TGTGCCACCAGTGATTGGACAGGAGGTGTTTATGGCTACACCTTC. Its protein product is CATSDWTGGVYGYTF.

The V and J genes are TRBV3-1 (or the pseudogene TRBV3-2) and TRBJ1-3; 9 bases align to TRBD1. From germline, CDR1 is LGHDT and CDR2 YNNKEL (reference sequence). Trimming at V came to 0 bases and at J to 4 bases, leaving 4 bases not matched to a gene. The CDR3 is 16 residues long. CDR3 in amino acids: CASSQEKGTGGNTIYF. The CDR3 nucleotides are TGTGCCAGCAGCCAAGAGAAGGGGACAGGGGGAAACACCATATATTTT.

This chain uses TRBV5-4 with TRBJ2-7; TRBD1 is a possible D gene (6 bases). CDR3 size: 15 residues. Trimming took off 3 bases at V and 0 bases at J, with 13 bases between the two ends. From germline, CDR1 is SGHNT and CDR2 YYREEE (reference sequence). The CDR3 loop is CASSSGAEASYEQYF. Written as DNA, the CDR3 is TGTGCCAGCAGCTCAGGGGCGGAGGCCTCCTACGAGCAGTACTTC.

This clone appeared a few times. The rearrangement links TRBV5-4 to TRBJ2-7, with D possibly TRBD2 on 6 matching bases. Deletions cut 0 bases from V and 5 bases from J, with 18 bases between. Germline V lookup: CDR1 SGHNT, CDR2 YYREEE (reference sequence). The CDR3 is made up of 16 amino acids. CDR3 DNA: TGTGCCAGCAGCTTGGCCGGAGGGGAGAGGTTCCACGAGCAGTACTTC. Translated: CASSLAGGERFHEQYF.

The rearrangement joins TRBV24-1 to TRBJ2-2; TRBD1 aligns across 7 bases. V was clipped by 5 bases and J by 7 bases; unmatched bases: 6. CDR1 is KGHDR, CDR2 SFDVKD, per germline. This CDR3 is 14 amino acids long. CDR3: CATSGQGVVGELFF. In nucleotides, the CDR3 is TGTGCCACCAGTGGACAGGGTGTTGTCGGGGAGCTGTTTTTT.

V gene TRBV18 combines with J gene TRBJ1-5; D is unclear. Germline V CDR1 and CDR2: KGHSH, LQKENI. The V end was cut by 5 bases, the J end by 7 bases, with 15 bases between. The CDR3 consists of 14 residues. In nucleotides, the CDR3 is TGTGCCAGCTCAACAAACGAGGCGGGGCAGCCCCAGCATTTT. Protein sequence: CASSTNEAGQPQHF.

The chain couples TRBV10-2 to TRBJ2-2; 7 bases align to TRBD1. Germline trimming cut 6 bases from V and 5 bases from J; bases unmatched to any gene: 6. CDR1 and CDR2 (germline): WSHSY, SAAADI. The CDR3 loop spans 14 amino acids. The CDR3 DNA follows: TGCGCCAGCAGGACAGGGACCGAGACCGGGGAGCTGTTTTTT. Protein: CASRTGTETGELFF.

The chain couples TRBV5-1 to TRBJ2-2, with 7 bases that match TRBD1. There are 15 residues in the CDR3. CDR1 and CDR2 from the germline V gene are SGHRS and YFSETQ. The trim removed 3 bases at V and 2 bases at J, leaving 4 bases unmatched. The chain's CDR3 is CASSSGQRNTGELFF. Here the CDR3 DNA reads TGCGCCAGCAGCTCGGGACAGCGCAACACCGGGGAGCTGTTTTTT.

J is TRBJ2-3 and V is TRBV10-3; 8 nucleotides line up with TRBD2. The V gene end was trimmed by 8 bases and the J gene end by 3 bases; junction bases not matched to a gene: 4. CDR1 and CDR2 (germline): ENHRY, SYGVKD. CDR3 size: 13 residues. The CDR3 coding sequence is TGTGCCATCTTACCGGGGGGGACAGATACGCAGTATTTT. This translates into CAILPGGTDTQYF.

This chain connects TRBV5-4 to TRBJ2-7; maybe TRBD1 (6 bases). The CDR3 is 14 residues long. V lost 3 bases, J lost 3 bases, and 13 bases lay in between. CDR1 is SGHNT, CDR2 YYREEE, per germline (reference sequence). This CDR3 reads CASSSGQRVYEQYF. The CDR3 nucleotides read TGTGCCAGCAGCTCCGGACAGAGAGTCTACGAGCAGTACTTC.

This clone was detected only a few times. The chain's CDR3 is CASSLLPGSEQYF. In DNA, the CDR3 is TGCGCCAGCAGCTTATTACCGGGATCCGAGCAGTACTTC. The V gene is TRBV4-3, the J gene TRBJ2-7; perhaps TRBD2 as D (5 bases). The germline V gene has CDR1 LGHNA and CDR2 YSLEER. This CDR3 is 13 amino acids long. Between the trimmed V and J ends, which lost 5 bases and 6 bases, there was a span of 14 bases.

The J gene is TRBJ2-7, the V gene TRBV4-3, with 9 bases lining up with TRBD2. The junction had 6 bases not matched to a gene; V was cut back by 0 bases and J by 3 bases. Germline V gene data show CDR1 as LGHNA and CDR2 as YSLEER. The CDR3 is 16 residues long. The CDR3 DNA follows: TGCGCCAGCAGCCAAGATGTGAGCGGGAGGAGCTACGAGCAGTACTTC. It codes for CASSQDVSGRSYEQYF.

Here the CDR3 reads CASSPWDSSNQPQHF. The CDR3 DNA reads TGTGCCAGTAGTCCCTGGGACAGTAGCAATCAGCCCCAGCATTTT. This rearrangement joins TRBV19 to TRBJ1-5, with TRBD1 matching 7 bases. Trimming cost V 5 bases and J 0 bases; bases outside gene matches: 4. The CDR3 is 15 residues long. CDR1 is LNHDA and CDR2 is SQIVND in the germline V gene (reference sequence).

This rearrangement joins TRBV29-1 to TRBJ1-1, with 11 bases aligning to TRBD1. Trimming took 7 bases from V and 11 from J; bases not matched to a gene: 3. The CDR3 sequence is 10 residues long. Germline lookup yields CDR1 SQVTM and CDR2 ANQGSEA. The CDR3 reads CSGGDRGAFF. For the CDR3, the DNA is TGCAGCGGAGGGGACAGGGGGGCTTTCTTT.